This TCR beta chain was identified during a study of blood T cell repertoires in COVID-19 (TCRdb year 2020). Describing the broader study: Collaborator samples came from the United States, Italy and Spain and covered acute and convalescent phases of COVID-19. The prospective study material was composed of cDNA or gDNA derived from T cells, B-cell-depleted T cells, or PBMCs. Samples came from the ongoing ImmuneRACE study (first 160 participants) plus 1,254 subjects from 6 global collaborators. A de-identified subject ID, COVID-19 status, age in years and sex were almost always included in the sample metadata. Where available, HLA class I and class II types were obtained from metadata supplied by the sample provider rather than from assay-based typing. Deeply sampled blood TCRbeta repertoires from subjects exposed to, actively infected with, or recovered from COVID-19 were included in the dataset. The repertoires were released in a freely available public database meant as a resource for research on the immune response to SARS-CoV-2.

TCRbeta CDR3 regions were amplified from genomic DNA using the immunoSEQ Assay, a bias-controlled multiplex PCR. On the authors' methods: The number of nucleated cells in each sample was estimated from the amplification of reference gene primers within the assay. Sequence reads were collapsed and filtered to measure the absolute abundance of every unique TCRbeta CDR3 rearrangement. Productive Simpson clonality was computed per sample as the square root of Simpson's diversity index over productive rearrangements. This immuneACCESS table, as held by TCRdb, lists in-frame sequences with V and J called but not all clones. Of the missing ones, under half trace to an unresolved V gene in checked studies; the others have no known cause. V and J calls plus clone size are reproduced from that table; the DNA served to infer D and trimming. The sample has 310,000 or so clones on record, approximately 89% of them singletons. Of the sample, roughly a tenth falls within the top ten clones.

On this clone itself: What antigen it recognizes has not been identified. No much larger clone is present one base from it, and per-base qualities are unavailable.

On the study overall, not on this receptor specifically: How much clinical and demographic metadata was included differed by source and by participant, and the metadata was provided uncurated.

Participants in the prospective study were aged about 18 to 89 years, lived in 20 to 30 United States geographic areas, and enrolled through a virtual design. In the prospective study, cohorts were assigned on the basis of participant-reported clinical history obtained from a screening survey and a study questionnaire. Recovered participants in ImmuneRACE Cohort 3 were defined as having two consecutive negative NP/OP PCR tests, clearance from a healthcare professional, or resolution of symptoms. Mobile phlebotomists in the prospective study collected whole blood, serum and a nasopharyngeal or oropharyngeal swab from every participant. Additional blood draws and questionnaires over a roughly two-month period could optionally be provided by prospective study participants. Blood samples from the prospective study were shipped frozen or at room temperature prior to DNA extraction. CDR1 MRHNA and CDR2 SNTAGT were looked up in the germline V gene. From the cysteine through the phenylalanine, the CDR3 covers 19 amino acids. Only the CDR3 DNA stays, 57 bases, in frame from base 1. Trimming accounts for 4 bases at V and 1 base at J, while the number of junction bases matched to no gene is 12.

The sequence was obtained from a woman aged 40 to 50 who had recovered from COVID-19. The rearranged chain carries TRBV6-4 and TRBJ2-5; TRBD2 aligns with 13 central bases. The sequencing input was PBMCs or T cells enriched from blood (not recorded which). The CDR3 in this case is CASSASGLAGEPFQETQYF. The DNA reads TGTGCCAGCAGTGCCTCAGGACTAGCGGGGGAACCTTTCCAAGAGACCCAGTACTTC.